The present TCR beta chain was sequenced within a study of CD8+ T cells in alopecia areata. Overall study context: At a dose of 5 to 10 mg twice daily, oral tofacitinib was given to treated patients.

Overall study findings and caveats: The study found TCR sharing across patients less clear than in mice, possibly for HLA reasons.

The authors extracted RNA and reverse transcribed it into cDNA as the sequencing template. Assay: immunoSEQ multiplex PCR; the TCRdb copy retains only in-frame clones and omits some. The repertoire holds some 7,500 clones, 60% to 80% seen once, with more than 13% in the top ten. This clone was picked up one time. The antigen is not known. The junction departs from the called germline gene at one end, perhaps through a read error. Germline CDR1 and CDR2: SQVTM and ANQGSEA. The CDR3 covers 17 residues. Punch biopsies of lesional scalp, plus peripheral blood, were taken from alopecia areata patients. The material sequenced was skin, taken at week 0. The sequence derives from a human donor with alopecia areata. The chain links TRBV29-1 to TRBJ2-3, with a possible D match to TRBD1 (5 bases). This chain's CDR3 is CSVKDRRTLLVADTQYF. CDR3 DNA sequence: TGCAGCGTTAAAGACAGAAGGACCCTCCTAGTCGCAGATACGCAGTATTTT.